This T cell receptor beta chain was identified during a study of cytomegalovirus exposure and HLA in healthy donors (dated by TCRdb to the late 2010s). Background for the entire study: An earlier analysis of around 600 of the donors reported about 290 Gb of sequence data and 117 million unique TCR beta sequences from roughly 180 million T cells. Along with the approximately 700-subject first cohort, a separate validation cohort of approximately 110 different subjects was used. HLA typing covered class I and class II loci at four-digit resolution. The study combined high-throughput TCR immunosequencing, statistical association of individual TCRs with disease status, and machine learning to predict cytomegalovirus infection status. A few DR-DQ haplotypes were treated as single units for association and clustering because of strong linkage in the cohort. An early release covering roughly 600 HLA-typed donors comprised roughly 300 gigabases of sequencing data and around 80 million unique TCR sequences. Donor age, sex, ethnicity and CMV serostatus were compiled alongside the repertoire data. Every repertoire in the discovery cohort had been generated on one and the same sequencing platform. A later analysis re-analyzed previously published TCR beta repertoires from approximately 670 donors and added high-resolution HLA genotyping to study TCR occurrence patterns. An earlier analysis of some 500 of the donors applied high-throughput TCR beta sequencing to assess whether each TCR beta V gene segment acted as functional or pseudogenic. A later genetic analysis took genome-wide SNP genotypes for 398 of the 666 donors and used that subset as a discovery cohort. Rather than drawing on any new phenotypic data, the later analysis identified candidate immune exposures from TCR beta sequences and the way those sequences occurred across donors. Typing coverage differed by locus: A, B, C, DRB1 and DQB1 were typed in roughly 620-630 donors, DQA1 in about 500, DPA1 in approximately 600, and DPB1 in 450 to 480. Of the roughly 390 genotyped donors, 65% to 90% fell in the genetic ancestry cluster associated with self-reported Caucasian donors. Among some 410 genotyped donors of the cohort, an average of around 240,000 unique TCR beta nucleotide sequences were sequenced per donor, about a sixth of them non-productive. The T cell repertoires of 550 to 850 subjects were profiled by immunosequencing and related to cytomegalovirus serostatus. The study aimed to test whether signatures of past pathogen exposure could be identified by cataloging public T cell receptors. Overall study outcomes, separate from this receptor: This cohort had only TCR beta chains sequenced, and the lack of alpha or paired-chain data limited which features could be detected. Three of the identified cytomegalovirus-associated TCR beta chains were confirmed in vitro to be specific for cytomegalovirus antigens. The classifier was reported to diagnose cytomegalovirus status with high specificity and sensitivity in both the original and validation cohorts. Immune exposure information for the cohort was limited to CMV serostatus. The study listed over 150 TCR beta chains as associated with cytomegalovirus. A later genetic analysis reported fewer N-insertions in productive TCRs among donors in an Asian-associated ancestry cluster than the approximately 700-donor mean. The authors suggested that the approach could potentially be extended to other disease states and immunological phenotypes. Most TCR sequences were seen in very few donors, while some public TCRs were found in many individuals. Because the 87-base-pair reads could not distinguish some IMGT-functional V segments, including TRBV6-2 and TRBV6-3, those segments were excluded. Because HLA typing was unavailable for some donors at each locus, only the typed subset was used in association tests. Broadly in line with IMGT annotations, most TCR beta V segments showed up in productive rearrangements about 87% or about 30% of the time in an earlier analysis of several hundred of the donors. Linkage disequilibrium might explain the correlated functional status among segregating V segments, but an unknown experimental factor could not be excluded. Specific HLA alleles were associated with 18,000 or so TCR beta sequences at a false discovery rate of 0.05 in a later analysis. A cluster of highly shared sequence variants was judged likely to represent a technical artifact of the sequencing pipeline. Several of the top co-occurrence clusters appeared to be linked to parvovirus B19, influenza, CMV and Epstein-Barr virus, according to a later analysis. Roughly uniform sequencing depth across donors was assumed in presence/absence analyses, although this assumption may not hold. Roughly 17 rarely observed V segments, including chromosome 9 orphons, were excluded from the earlier analysis of 550 to 700 of the donors because counts were too low. Most CMV-associated TCR beta chains appeared to be HLA-restricted in a later analysis, and the HLA associations seemed to be driven largely by CMV exposure. A further reported finding was that TCR beta sequences accurately predicted the HLA-A and HLA-B alleles for most subjects in the first cohort. Strong co-occurrence of HLA alleles, especially DR and DQ, made assigning TCR associations to individual alleles difficult. V-gene and J-gene trimming of TCR beta chains was associated with a missense DCLRE1C variant in a later genetic analysis, and the association was replicated in an independent cohort. In a later analysis, HLA-associated TCR beta chains were found to be more clonally expanded and to have lower generation probabilities than equally common non-associated chains. A later analysis found that TCR association rates varied across HLA loci, with DRB1 alleles showing the most associated TCRs and HLA-C alleles the fewest.

The cohort consisted of approximately 670 healthy bone marrow donors. All cohort members were sampled while nominally healthy, although unrecorded immune exposures were likely present. The donor was CMV seropositive and belonged to the group of 250 to 300 seropositive cohort members. A peripheral blood sample was provided by each donor, and peripheral blood mononuclear cells were used for TCR beta sequencing. Genomic DNA extraction from the blood cell samples was performed with the Qiagen DNeasy Blood Extraction Kit. Library prep was done by the immunoSEQ multiplex PCR assay. The multiplex PCR relied on a mix of 60 forward primers for TCR Vbeta segments and 13 reverse primers for TCR Jbeta segments. Amplification of the CDR3 region of rearranged TCR beta genes was performed with a multiplex PCR assay on genomic DNA. Amplified TCR beta libraries were sequenced as 87-base-pair reads on the Illumina HiSeq System. Under the source paper's analysis protocol: In a later analysis, roughly 80 million unique TCR beta chains were counted across the roughly 670 repertoires, and roughly 10 million of these chains were shared by at least two donors. To remove PCR and sequencing errors, raw reads were error-corrected and collapsed into unique sequences using a nearest-neighbor algorithm that merged closely related sequences. Alignment of CDR3 sequences to IMGT reference sequences was used to assign V, D and J gene segments. Each retained sequence needed at least a six-nucleotide match to both a V gene segment and a J gene segment. A rearrangement counted as productive if the CDR3 had no stop codons and remained in frame with V and J, and every other rearrangement counted as non-productive. CDR3 was defined according to IMGT convention as the region running from the second conserved V-encoded cysteine to the conserved J-encoded phenylalanine. Sequences without an unambiguous match to a single V gene segment were excluded from the earlier analysis of 500 to 700 of the donors. An earlier analysis of approximately 590 of the donors classified V segments as functional when productive rearrangements were above 56.7% and as segregating when the standard deviation between donors was above 5%. A statistical classification framework was built to diagnose cytomegalovirus status from the catalog of TCR beta chain sequences. In a later analysis, TCR nucleotide sequences were compared against IMGT/GENE-DB human TR gene sequences so that V and J genes could be assigned. The TCRdist pipeline was used in a later analysis to assign CDR3 sequences and most-parsimonious VDJ recombination scenarios. A later analysis defined each TCR beta chain by its CDR3 amino acid sequence plus V-gene family, and excluded reads lacking a unique V-gene family. To address suspected cross-contamination and a sequencing artifact, a later analysis removed approximately 590 highly shared, low-generation-probability nucleotide sequences. In a later analysis, a clonal expansion index for each public chain was calculated from normalized within-repertoire ranks of inferred template counts. A later analysis computed generation probabilities with a VDJ recombination model fitted to out-of-frame rearrangements, and checked the results against IGoR. In a later analysis, TCR-TCR, TCR-HLA and TCR-CMV co-occurrence was scored with hypergeometric tests, and a repertoire-size bias correction was applied to TCR pairs. False discovery rates were estimated in a later analysis by permuting HLA or CMV assignments 20 times. In a later analysis, co-occurring TCRs were grouped using DBSCAN, with TCRdist sequence similarity added in when clustering inside HLA-allele-positive subsets. For co-occurrence clustering, repertoires with fewer than 30,000 or more than 120,000 public chains were excluded, along with five repertoires with anomalous nucleotide sharing. TCRdb limited this immuneACCESS table to in-frame rearrangements with V and J called. A share of clones is missing; checked studies link under half to unresolved V genes, and the rest is unexplained. The V and J calls and clone size were taken over from that table, and D and trimming were inferred from the DNA. Recorded for this sample are 150,000 to 200,000 clones; about 77% of them occurred a single time. The biggest ten clones account for about 7.4% of the sample.

The germline ends are 11 bases apart after V is trimmed by 4 bases and J by 0 bases. The germline V gene (reference sequence) specifies SGHNT as CDR1 and YYREEE as CDR2. From its cysteine to its phenylalanine, the CDR3 spans 15 amino acids. Kept here is only the CDR3 DNA, which spans 45 bases and is read in frame from base 1. In regard to this clone: What this receptor recognizes is not known. It has no much larger one-base neighbor in the sample; base qualities were not kept.

The sequence was collected from a male donor in good health and CMV-seropositive. The chain couples TRBV5-4 to TRBJ2-1, and perhaps TRBD1 as D gene, on 5 matching bases. Sequencing was performed on PBMCs. The bases are TGTGCCAGCAGCCTAGGACACCTCTCCTACAATGAGCAGTTCTTC. The encoded protein is CASSLGHLSYNEQFF.